One and the same sample provided the 21 T cell receptor beta chains below, sequenced in a study of control samples from healthy donors and cancer patients. Sequencing used immunoSEQ multiplex PCR; TCRdb keeps in-frame clones, though not all of them. The sample lists 140,000 to 150,000 clones; around 90% were seen once. The sample taken for sequencing was blood. Source of these receptors: a young man in good health.

The rearrangement uses TRBV5-1 and TRBJ2-7; D is uncertain. V lost 1 base and J lost 5, with 7 bases in between. CDR3 size: 12 residues. From germline, CDR1 is SGHRS and CDR2 YFSETQ. CDR3 nucleotide sequence: TGCGCCAGCAGCTTGACGCTGGACGAGCAGTACTTC. Translation: CASSLTLDEQYF.

The gene calls are TRBV5-1 and TRBJ1-3, with a weak D call TRBD1 (5 bases). The CDR3 loop spans 17 amino acids. Germline V gene sequence: CDR1 SGHRS, CDR2 YFSETQ. Trimming stripped 0 bases from V and 0 bases from J, with 13 bases between. The CDR3, as DNA: TGCGCCAGCAGCTTGGCCGAGTGGGGGAGCTCTGGAAACACCATATATTTT. Translating gives CASSLAEWGSSGNTIYF.

The chain has TRBV6-1 and TRBJ1-1; 8 bases are shared with TRBD1. V lost 0 bases to trimming and J lost 0 bases; unmatched junction nucleotides: 9. CDR3 length equals 18 residues. Looked up from germline, CDR1 is MNHNS and CDR2 is SASEGT. The CDR3 here is CASSEARQGAGMNTEAFF. The CDR3 coding sequence is TGTGCCAGCAGTGAAGCGCGGCAGGGGGCCGGGATGAACACTGAAGCTTTCTTT.

The chain employs TRBV4-1 and TRBJ1-4; 8 bases fit TRBD1. The CDR3 contains 16 residues. Trimming took 1 base from V and 6 from J; bases not matched to a gene: 7. The germline V gene encodes CDR1 MGHRA and CDR2 YSYEKL. The CDR3 bases are TGCGCCAGCAGCCAAGGGTCAGGGGGCGGGTATGAAAAACTGTTTTTT. As protein: CASSQGSGGGYEKLFF.

This sequence joins TRBV10-1 and TRBJ2-1; D is possibly TRBD1 (7 bases). Trimming removed 7 bases at V and 1 base at J, with 17 bases between. Germline assignment: CDR1 WNHNN and CDR2 SYGVQD (reference sequence). CDR3 length: 16 amino acids. The DNA for the CDR3 is TGCGCCAGCACTCCCTCCAGGGGGGCATCCTACAATGAGCAGTTCTTC. The encoded protein is CASTPSRGASYNEQFF.

This CDR3 reads CASSSARLAGTSTDTQYF. The DNA for the CDR3 is TGTGCCAGCAGCTCCGCCCGGCTAGCGGGGACGAGCACAGATACGCAGTATTTT. The rearrangement joins TRBV7-8 to TRBJ2-3; TRBD2 aligns across 9 bases. The junction had 11 bases not matched to a gene; V was cut back by 4 bases and J by 0 bases. There are 18 residues in the CDR3. Per the germline V gene, CDR1 is SGHVS and CDR2 is FQNEAQ.

The chain joins TRBV19 to TRBJ2-7; 9 nucleotides line up with TRBD1. Germline V lookup: CDR1 LNHDA, CDR2 SQIVND (reference sequence). The length of the CDR3 is 15 residues. The trim removed 3 bases at V and 5 bases at J, leaving 8 bases unmatched. CDR3 residues: CASSINARTGDEQYF. For the CDR3, the DNA is TGTGCCAGTAGTATTAATGCGCGGACAGGGGACGAGCAGTACTTC.

The rearrangement uses TRBV19 and TRBJ2-1; D not certain. The CDR3 is made up of 14 amino acids. Germline CDR1 reads LNHDA; CDR2 reads SQIVND (reference sequence). The V end lost 9 bases, the J end lost 4 bases, and 16 bases lay between the germline ends. DNA of the CDR3: TGTGCCAGCCAACTACAGAGTGGGTACAATGAGCAGTTCTTC. Protein product: CASQLQSGYNEQFF.

V is TRBV6-5 and J is TRBJ1-2; weak D call: TRBD1 (6 bases). The CDR3 length is 16 residues. V shed 4 bases and J shed 4 bases, with 19 bases lying between them. Germline assignment: CDR1 MNHEY and CDR2 SVGAGI. The CDR3 protein is CASSFRPRDTLYGYTF. The DNA for the CDR3 is TGTGCCAGCAGTTTCCGGCCCCGGGACACTCTCTATGGCTACACCTTC.

To note about this clone: At the DNA level, this CDR3 is encoded by other sequences in the same sample as well. This chain joins TRBV7-2 and TRBJ2-2; 8 nucleotides align to TRBD2. The CDR3 spans 19 residues. V lost 4 bases, J lost 7 bases, and 20 bases stayed unmatched. CDR1 and CDR2 from the germline V gene are SGHTA and FQGNSA. The chain's CDR3 is CASSSPAGGWGQYNGELFF. The CDR3 DNA follows: TGTGCCAGCAGCTCACCTGCGGGGGGTTGGGGGCAGTACAACGGGGAGCTGTTTTTT.

The chain has TRBV2 and TRBJ2-7, with 8 bases matching TRBD1. Germline trimming cut 3 bases from V and 2 bases from J; bases unmatched to any gene: 6. This CDR3 region has 15 residues. CDR1 SNHLY and CDR2 FYNNEI come from the germline V gene. DNA for the CDR3: TGTGCCAGCAGTGACAGGACAGGGCTTCCCTACGAGCAGTACTTC. The encoded protein is CASSDRTGLPYEQYF.

DNA for the CDR3: TGTGCCAGTAGTATACGGCAGGGGAGCGGTGGTGAAAAACTGTTTTTT. Protein: CASSIRQGSGGEKLFF. The chain recombines TRBV19 with TRBJ1-4, with D possibly TRBD1 on 6 matching bases. Trimming left V 2 bases short and J 7 bases short, with 17 bases between. The germline gives CDR1 LNHDA, CDR2 SQIVND (reference sequence). The CDR3 has 16 residues.

The rearrangement uses TRBV12-3 or TRBV12-4 and TRBJ2-3; D gene uncertain. Trimming pared 3 bases from V and 7 bases from J, leaving 11 bases between. CDR3 size: 13 residues. The CDR3, as DNA: TGTGCCAGCAGTTTGTCGACTGTTTATACGCAGTATTTT. Translation: CASSLSTVYTQYF.

This chain links TRBV2 with TRBJ1-1; D is uncertain. Trimming left V 3 bases short and J 1 base short, with 6 bases between. This CDR3 comprises 13 residues. Germline V gives CDR1 SNHLY, CDR2 FYNNEI. CDR3 loop: CASSDRPNTEAFF. The CDR3 DNA follows: TGTGCCAGCAGTGATCGCCCGAACACTGAAGCTTTCTTT.

This clone was found a few times. The gene calls are TRBV24-1 and TRBJ2-1; D is perhaps TRBD1 (6 bases). Germline CDR1 reads KGHDR; CDR2 reads SFDVKD. The CDR3 extends over 16 amino acids. Trimming cost V 0 bases and J 8 bases, with 16 bases left between them. The CDR3: CATSDLGSGERDEQFF. The CDR3 region has the DNA TGTGCCACCAGTGATTTGGGGTCAGGGGAAAGGGATGAGCAGTTCTTC.

This clone was found once. The chain carries TRBV6-5 and TRBJ2-7; D is perhaps TRBD1 or TRBD2 (6 bases each). V was cut by 4 bases and J by 6 bases, with 16 bases left in between. Per the germline V gene, CDR1 is MNHEY and CDR2 is SVGAGI. This CDR3 has 14 residues. The CDR3 bases are TGTGCCAGCAGTTTATCCGGGGGCGCGGGCGAGCAGTACTTC. This sequence encodes CASSLSGGAGEQYF.

The V gene is TRBV19, the J gene TRBJ1-6; D is possibly TRBD1 (6 bases). Germline V gives CDR1 LNHDA, CDR2 SQIVND (reference sequence). The CDR3 spans 16 residues. V lost 3 bases, J lost 7 bases, and 16 bases lay in between. DNA of the CDR3: TGTGCCAGTAGTATGGAATCCTTAACAGGGAATTCACCCCTCCACTTT. Protein product: CASSMESLTGNSPLHF.

J is TRBJ1-1 and V is TRBV4-1; the match to TRBD1 covers 8 bases. The CDR3 runs 12 residues. Trimming cost V 4 bases and J 8 bases; bases outside gene matches: 3. Looked up from germline, CDR1 is MGHRA and CDR2 is YSYEKL. CDR3 nucleotide sequence: TGCGCCAGCAGCCCCTGGACAGGGGAAGCTTTCTTT. Residues: CASSPWTGEAFF.

The rearrangement uses TRBV7-2 and TRBJ2-3, with 8 positions matching TRBD2. Germline CDR1 SGHTA, CDR2 FQGNSA. V was clipped by 1 base and J by 3 bases; unmatched bases: 12. The CDR3 extends over 18 amino acids. CDR3 loop: CASSLGIGGAIETDTQYF. The CDR3 DNA is TGTGCCAGCAGCTTAGGGATCGGGGGGGCGATAGAAACAGATACGCAGTATTTT.

This rearrangement joins TRBV18 to TRBJ1-1; no definite D call. The CDR3 is 12 residues long. V gave up 3 bases and J gave up 3 bases, with 5 bases separating them. Looked up from germline, CDR1 is KGHSH and CDR2 is LQKENI. CDR3 bases: TGTGCCAGCTCACCGAGGGACACTGAAGCTTTCTTT. As protein: CASSPRDTEAFF.

A word on this clone: The same CDR3 can be traced to other DNA sequences in this sample. The chain recombines TRBV29-1 with TRBJ1-2; D not certain. The CDR3 is 12 amino acids. The V end was cut by 4 bases, the J end by 1 base, with 7 bases between. Germline lookup yields CDR1 SQVTM and CDR2 ANQGSEA. CDR3 DNA: TGCAGCGTTGGCAGCCTTAACTATGGCTACACCTTC. It encodes CSVGSLNYGYTF.